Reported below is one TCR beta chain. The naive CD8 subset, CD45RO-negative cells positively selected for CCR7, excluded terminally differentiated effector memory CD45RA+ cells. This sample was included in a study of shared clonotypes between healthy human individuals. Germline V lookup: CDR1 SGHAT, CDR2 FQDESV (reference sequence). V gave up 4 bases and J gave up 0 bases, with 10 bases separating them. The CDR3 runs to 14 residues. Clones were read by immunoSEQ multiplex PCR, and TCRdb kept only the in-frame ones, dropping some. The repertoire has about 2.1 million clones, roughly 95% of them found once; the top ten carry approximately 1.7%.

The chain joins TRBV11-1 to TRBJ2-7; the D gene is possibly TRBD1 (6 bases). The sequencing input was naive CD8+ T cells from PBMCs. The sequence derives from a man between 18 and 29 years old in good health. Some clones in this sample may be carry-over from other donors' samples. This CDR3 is CASSSWDNSYEQYF. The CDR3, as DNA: TGTGCCAGCAGCTCATGGGACAACTCCTACGAGCAGTACTTC.